Below are 25 T cell receptor beta chains sequenced from a single sample in a study of identical twins (dated by TCRdb to the mid-2010s). The library was built by means of 5' RACE. Instrument used: Illumina HiSeq 2000. The public reads were quality trimmed at Q25 with fastp and then assembled into clones with MiXCR by TCRdb, keeping productive beta chains. A single entry per CDR3 protein holds the most common genes and DNA from its merged rows. The sample table records 250,000 to 300,000 distinct CDR3 sequences; roughly 10% of these occur just once. Approximately 6.5% of the sample comes from the top ten. This same sample was also part of a study on yellow fever vaccine responses in identical twins.

The sample was CD8+ T cells sorted from blood. These receptors were taken from a woman aged 18-29 years in good health.

The sample holds many counts of this clonotype. The chain joins TRBV7-9 to TRBJ2-2; D is perhaps TRBD1 (6 bases). Germline CDR1 and CDR2: SEHNR and FQNEAQ (reference sequence). The CDR3 covers 16 residues. Between the trimmed V and J ends, which lost 5 bases and 7 bases, there was a span of 20 bases. The CDR3 sequence is CASSQGTTVKHGELFF. CDR3 DNA: TGTGCCAGCAGCCAGGGGACAACGGTAAAGCACGGGGAGCTGTTTTTT. Full variable domain (remainder filled in from reference TRBV7-9 and TRBJ2-2): DTGVSQNPRHKITKRGQNVTFRCDPISEHNRLYWYRQTLGQGPEFLTYFQNEAQLEKSRLLSDRFSAERPKGSFSTLEIQRTEQGDSAMYLCASSQGTTVKHGELFFGEGSRLTVL.

The chain combines TRBV11-2 with TRBJ2-1, with 10 nucleotides matching TRBD2. Germline V gene lookup returns CDR1 SGHAT and CDR2 FQNNGV. CDR3 length: 19 residues. Germline trimming cut 1 base from V and 8 bases from J; bases unmatched to any gene: 17. CDR3 DNA: TGTGCCAGCAGCTTAGTACCCCTCGATGTAGAGCGGGAGGGGGATGAGCAGTTCTTC. As protein: CASSLVPLDVEREGDEQFF.

The sample holds a few counts of this clonotype. CDR3 residues: CASSPPSSGEQFF. CDR3 bases: TGCGCCAGCAGCCCTCCGAGCTCGGGTGAGCAGTTCTTC. This rearrangement joins TRBV4-1 to TRBJ2-1; D is uncertain. V lost 4 bases and J 9 bases, leaving 13 bases between the germline ends. Germline assignment: CDR1 MGHRA and CDR2 YSYEKL. CDR3 length: 13 amino acids.

The J gene is TRBJ2-5, the V gene TRBV10-3; no clear D. The CDR3 consists of 15 residues. V gave up 0 bases and J gave up 1 base, with 9 bases separating them. Germline assignment: CDR1 ENHRY and CDR2 SYGVKD. This CDR3 is CAISESKQTQETQYF. The CDR3 bases are TGTGCCATCAGTGAGTCTAAACAGACCCAAGAGACCCAGTACTTC.

In this sample, this clonotype turned up many times. The genes are TRBV27 and TRBJ2-1, with D possibly matching TRBD2 (5 bases). The germline gives CDR1 MNHEY, CDR2 SMNVEV (reference sequence). Trimming pared 2 bases from V and 2 bases from J, leaving 10 bases between. The CDR3 contains 15 residues. CDR3 region: CASSLGSPTYNEQFF. Written as DNA, the CDR3 is TGTGCCAGCAGTTTAGGGAGTCCTACCTACAATGAGCAGTTCTTC.

The sample holds many counts of this clonotype. The V gene is TRBV6-2 or TRBV6-3, the J gene TRBJ2-1, with TRBD2 matching 7 bases. The CDR3 spans 15 residues. Germline V lookup: CDR1 MNHEY, CDR2 SVGEGT. V dropped 2 bases and J dropped 5; count of bases not matched to a gene: 6. CDR3 bases: TGTGCCAGCAGTTACGTGCGACTAGCCCACAATGAGCAGTTCTTC. It is translated as CASSYVRLAHNEQFF.

This clonotype was seen repeatedly, ten times or more. The chain links TRBV10-3 to TRBJ2-3; D unresolved. The CDR3 covers 16 residues. Germline CDR1 and CDR2: ENHRY and SYGVKD. V lost 0 bases and J 0 bases, leaving 10 bases between the germline ends. In nucleotides, the CDR3 is TGTGCCATCAGTGAGTCTTTAGCACTCAGCACAGATACGCAGTATTTT. It yields the protein CAISESLALSTDTQYF.

In its sample, this clonotype was seen a few times. V usage is TRBV20-1 and J usage is TRBJ2-7; D gene unclear. This CDR3 has 12 amino acids. Germline V gene data show CDR1 as DFQATT and CDR2 as SNEGSKA (reference sequence). The V and J ends lost 0 bases and 3 bases respectively, with 6 bases between them. The DNA of the CDR3 is TGCAGTGCTAGAGAGGGCAACTACGAGCAGTACTTC. Translating it yields CSAREGNYEQYF.

At least ten counts were recorded for this clonotype. The rearrangement uses TRBV12-3 or TRBV12-4 and TRBJ2-3, with D possibly called TRBD1 or TRBD2 (6 bases each). Trimming removed 6 bases from V and 3 bases from J, with 13 bases in between. This CDR3 comprises 14 residues. The CDR3 is CASRRGGTTDTQYF. DNA of the CDR3: TGTGCCAGCAGACGAGGCGGGACAACAGATACGCAGTATTTT.

This clonotype turned up a few times. J is TRBJ2-4 and V is TRBV29-1; 8 nucleotides line up with TRBD1. The germline CDR1 and CDR2 sequences are SQVTM and ANQGSEA. The junction had 10 bases not matched to a gene; V was cut back by 7 bases and J by 2 bases. There are 15 residues in the CDR3. The CDR3 region is CSARTGFESKNIQYF. Here the CDR3 DNA reads TGCAGCGCCAGGACAGGGTTCGAGTCCAAAAACATTCAGTACTTC. Using reference TRBV29-1 and TRBJ2-4 for the parts outside the CDR3, the full variable domain is SAVISQKPSRDICQRGTSLTIQCQVDSQVTMMFWYRQQPGQSLTLIATANQGSEATYESGFVIDKFPISRPNLTFSTLTVSNMSPEDSSIYLCSARTGFESKNIQYFGAGTRLSVL.

This clonotype was recorded many times. The CDR3 DNA sequence: TGTGCCAGCAGCCCACTTACTAGCGGGAGTAACTACGAGCAGTACTTC. It specifies CASSPLTSGSNYEQYF. The chain couples TRBV11-2 to TRBJ2-7; TRBD2 aligns across 11 bases. Germline-derived CDR1 and CDR2 are SGHAT and FQNNGV. With V trimmed by 5 bases and J by 3 bases, 9 bases remained unmatched. The CDR3 sequence is 16 residues long.

The chain has TRBV7-9 and TRBJ2-7, with TRBD1 matching 11 bases. Germline CDR1 reads SEHNR; CDR2 reads FQNEAQ (reference sequence). The J segment lost 2 bases and the V segment lost 5 bases, leaving 11 bases of the junction unmatched. The CDR3 totals 17 residues. The CDR3 reads CASSPSGQGAAPYEQYF. The CDR3 DNA follows: TGTGCCAGCAGCCCCTCAGGACAGGGGGCTGCTCCCTACGAGCAGTACTTC.

The chain joins TRBV7-2 to TRBJ2-1; 7 bases match TRBD2. The germline gives CDR1 SGHTA, CDR2 FQGNSA. This CDR3 is built from 16 residues. The V and J ends lost 0 bases and 7 bases, in that order; junction bases with no gene match: 9. The CDR3 is CASSLALGLAANEQFF. CDR3 coding DNA: TGTGCCAGCAGCTTAGCGCTCGGGCTAGCGGCGAATGAGCAGTTCTTC.

This clonotype was observed a few times. CDR3 in amino acids: CASSPPLYGQQNTDTQYF. The DNA for the CDR3 is TGTGCCAGCAGTCCTCCTTTATATGGACAGCAGAACACAGATACGCAGTATTTT. The chain has TRBV12-3 or TRBV12-4 and TRBJ2-3; D is perhaps TRBD1 (6 bases). This CDR3 is 18 amino acids long. V shed 5 bases and J shed 2 bases, with 23 bases lying between them.

This clonotype was observed many times. This rearrangement joins TRBV20-1 to TRBJ2-1; 8 positions match TRBD2. With 4 bases clipped from V and 0 bases from J, the junction kept 14 bases outside the gene matches. The CDR3 consists of 18 residues. Germline CDR1 reads DFQATT; CDR2 reads SNEGSKA (reference sequence). CDR3 residues: CSANDPRERGSSYNEQFF. CDR3 coding DNA: TGCAGTGCTAACGATCCTCGGGAGCGGGGGAGCTCCTACAATGAGCAGTTCTTC.

The genes are TRBV29-1 and TRBJ1-1, with no clear D. CDR1 SQVTM and CDR2 ANQGSEA come from the germline V gene. This CDR3 has 11 amino acids. Deletions cut 3 bases from V and 5 bases from J, with 7 bases between. The CDR3: CSVEDLTEAFF. CDR3 coding DNA: TGCAGCGTTGAGGATCTTACTGAAGCTTTCTTT.

V is TRBV20-1 and J is TRBJ2-2; maybe TRBD1 (6 bases). CDR1 is DFQATT, CDR2 SNEGSKA, per germline (reference sequence). This CDR3 is built from 16 residues. The ends were cut back, 6 bases at V and 1 base at J, with 18 bases in the middle. CDR3 sequence (DNA): TGCAGTGCGAGAACAGGGTTTCCCCTGAACACCGGGGAGCTGTTTTTT. Protein product: CSARTGFPLNTGELFF.

The V and J genes are TRBV6-1 and TRBJ2-1; 10 bases align to TRBD2. This CDR3 has 15 amino acids. Germline trimming cut 5 bases from V and 6 bases from J; bases unmatched to any gene: 7. The germline V gene has CDR1 MNHNS and CDR2 SASEGT. The DNA for the CDR3 is TGTGCCAGCAGTAATCTAGCGGGGGTCGGCAATGAGCAGTTCTTC. Translating it yields CASSNLAGVGNEQFF.

There are many counts of this clonotype. The chain recombines TRBV29-1 with TRBJ2-3; D may be TRBD1 (6 bases). The ends were cut back, 3 bases at V and 1 base at J, with 11 bases in the middle. Germline V lookup: CDR1 SQVTM, CDR2 ANQGSEA. The CDR3 totals 14 residues. The CDR3 here is CSVDPGHRTDTQYF. CDR3 in DNA: TGCAGCGTTGATCCGGGACACCGCACAGATACGCAGTATTTT.

The CDR3 loop is CASSLPNQETQYF. DNA for the CDR3: TGTGCCAGCAGCTTACCTAACCAAGAGACCCAGTACTTC. The chain uses TRBV7-9 and TRBJ2-5; the D is unclear. Germline V CDR1 and CDR2: SEHNR, FQNEAQ (reference sequence). This CDR3 comprises 13 residues. Trimming removed 2 bases from V and 0 bases from J, with 4 bases in between.

This clonotype showed up many times. The J gene is TRBJ2-1, the V gene TRBV20-1; D ambiguous. The CDR3 totals 10 residues. The V end lost 4 bases, the J end lost 3 bases, and 1 base lay between the germline ends. Germline CDR1 is DFQATT and CDR2 is SNEGSKA (reference sequence). The CDR3 spells CSANYNEQFF. CDR3 coding DNA: TGCAGTGCTAACTACAATGAGCAGTTCTTC.

This clonotype was counted ten times or more. V and J are TRBV3-1 and TRBJ2-3; 7 nucleotides agree with TRBD1. Germline V lookup: CDR1 LGHDT, CDR2 YNNKEL (reference sequence). The CDR3 has 16 residues. Trimming removed 5 bases from V and 0 bases from J; junction bases left unmatched: 8. CDR3: CASSSYRGLSTDTQYF. The CDR3 nucleotides read TGTGCCAGCAGCTCCTACAGGGGATTAAGCACAGATACGCAGTATTTT.

The V and J genes are TRBV20-1 and TRBJ2-5, with 7 bases lining up with TRBD2. Germline V gene lookup returns CDR1 DFQATT and CDR2 SNEGSKA (reference sequence). With V trimmed by 5 bases and J by 0 bases, 12 bases remained unmatched. The CDR3 is 16 residues long. The DNA of the CDR3 is TGCAGTGCTGGGAATCTAGCGGACCCGTACCAAGAGACCCAGTACTTC. Protein: CSAGNLADPYQETQYF.

CDR3 bases: TGCAGTGCCCGCGGGCTAGCGGGGGGAACAATCCAAGAGACCCAGTACTTC. This codes for CSARGLAGGTIQETQYF. The chain is built from TRBV20-1 and TRBJ2-5, with 11 bases matching TRBD2. In germline, CDR1 is DFQATT, CDR2 SNEGSKA (reference sequence). The CDR3 consists of 17 residues. V was pared by 6 bases and J by 1 base, with 13 bases of the junction left unmatched.

Worth noting for this clonotype: It may be a read error: a sequence one base away is much more abundant. The chain is built from TRBV24-1 and TRBJ2-3, with D unresolved. This CDR3 contains 13 residues. Germline assignment: CDR1 KGHDR and CDR2 SFDVKD. Trimming stripped 6 bases from V and 6 bases from J, with 12 bases between. CDR3 nucleotides: TGTGCCACCAGTCACTCCCCTAAGGATACGCAGTATTTT. Translated: CATSHSPKDTQYF.